This T cell receptor (beta chain) was captured by sequencing in a study of Graves' ophthalmopathy and Graves' hyperthyroidism. Looking at the study overall: Before any treatment was given, at initial diagnosis, peripheral blood was collected.

CDR1 is DFQATT, CDR2 SNEGSKA, per germline (reference sequence). This CDR3 comprises 10 residues. Trimming stripped 1 base from V and 11 bases from J, with 8 bases between. Moderate-to-severe activity, CAS ≥3, NOSPECS ≥4 and duration under 3 months were recorded for donors with ophthalmopathy. Amplification targeted the TCR beta CDR3 regions, with RNA transcripts as the source material. Second-round multiplex PCR came after first-round RT-PCR with HTBI primers. TCRdb fed the multiplex PCR reads into MiXCR, producing one record per CDR3 protein. The table lists 260,000 or so distinct CDR3 sequences, less than 55% of them singletons.

Input material: peripheral blood. The clonotype comes from an adult man with Graves' ophthalmopathy. V is TRBV20-1 and J is TRBJ2-5, with D uncertain. The CDR3 DNA reads TGCAGTGCTAGAGTGGTGACTCAGTACTTC. Translating it yields CSARVVTQYF.